The next 13 T cell receptor beta chains were all read from a single sample in a study of blood T cells in healthy people across ages. Combining a sample-barcoded 5' primer with a J-beta primer mix, a second PCR ran for roughly 7 to 12 cycles. TCRdb called the 5' RACE reads again in MiXCR, with one record for every CDR3 protein. The sample includes 1 million or so distinct CDR3 sequences, under 45% of them seen just once. Sequenced: blood. These receptor sequences come from a woman aged 60-70 years in good health.

The chain uses TRBV2 and TRBJ2-5, with D tentatively TRBD1 (6 bases). The CDR3 covers 12 residues. Germline assignment: CDR1 SNHLY and CDR2 FYNNEI. V was shortened by 6 bases and J by 11 bases, with 16 bases between the two germline ends. The CDR3 DNA reads as TGTGCCAGCAGAGATACAGGGATTGAGCAGTACTTC. It codes for CASRDTGIEQYF.

There are a few counts of this clonotype. This sequence joins TRBV13 and TRBJ2-5; a weak D match, TRBD1 (6 bases). The CDR3 covers 15 residues. V was cut by 6 bases and J by 4 bases, with 18 bases left in between. The germline V gene encodes CDR1 PRHDT and CDR2 FYEKMQ (reference sequence). CDR3 nucleotide sequence: TGTGCCAGCAGAAGCAGCCGGGGACATTTAGAGACCCAGTACTTC. This translates into CASRSSRGHLETQYF.

This clonotype has more than one count but fewer than ten. The J gene is TRBJ2-3, the V gene TRBV15, with 7 bases that match TRBD1. This CDR3 comprises 19 residues. Trimming removed 1 base from V and 2 bases from J; junction bases left unmatched: 15. Germline V gene data show CDR1 as LNHNV and CDR2 as YYDKDF (reference sequence). DNA of the CDR3: TGTGCCACCAGCAGAGTAGGGGAATTTTGGGACAGAACCACAGATACGCAGTATTTT. It yields the protein CATSRVGEFWDRTTDTQYF.

The V and J genes are TRBV5-5 and TRBJ2-7; no clear D. V was cut by 0 bases and J by 0 bases, with 10 bases left in between. Per the germline V gene, CDR1 is SGHKS and CDR2 is YYEKEE (reference sequence). The CDR3 is made up of 15 amino acids. CDR3 protein: CASSLALRTSYEQYF. In nucleotides, the CDR3 is TGTGCCAGCAGCTTGGCCCTCAGAACCTCCTACGAGCAGTACTTC.

This clonotype was seen only a few times. J is TRBJ2-7 and V is TRBV20-1; D not certain. V was clipped by 1 base and J by 10 bases, with 11 bases between them. This CDR3 has 11 residues. In germline, CDR1 is DFQATT, CDR2 SNEGSKA (reference sequence). This CDR3 is CSARGPGTQYF. CDR3 coding DNA: TGCAGTGCTAGAGGGCCAGGTACCCAGTACTTC.

This clonotype has more than one count but fewer than ten. V gene TRBV6-5 combines with J gene TRBJ2-1; 8 bases map to TRBD2. Germline values: CDR1 MNHEY, CDR2 SVGAGI. The CDR3 contains 17 residues. Trimming at V came to 5 bases and at J to 5 bases, leaving 14 bases not matched to a gene. CDR3 sequence reads: CASSPRASGSGNNEQFF. The CDR3 DNA reads TGTGCCAGCAGTCCCCGAGCGAGCGGTAGCGGGAACAATGAGCAGTTCTTC.

This sequence joins TRBV10-3 and TRBJ2-7, with TRBD1 identical over 9 bases. The CDR3 totals 16 residues. The germline CDR1 and CDR2 sequences are ENHRY and SYGVKD. V was clipped by 0 bases and J by 1 base; unmatched bases: 4. The chain's CDR3 is CAISESLGTGSYEQYF. In DNA, the CDR3 is TGTGCCATCAGTGAGTCTCTCGGGACAGGGTCCTACGAGCAGTACTTC.

The V call is TRBV20-1, the J call TRBJ2-5, with 10 bases fitting TRBD1. Looked up from germline, CDR1 is DFQATT and CDR2 is SNEGSKA (reference sequence). Unmatched junction bases numbered 6, after V lost 4 bases and J lost 4 bases. CDR3 length: 14 amino acids. CDR3 in DNA: TGCAGTGCTACCCTGGACAGGGGGGTAGAGACCCAGTACTTC. Its protein is CSATLDRGVETQYF.

Only one count was recorded for this clonotype. The chain is built from TRBV4-2 and TRBJ2-5; 9 bases agree with TRBD2. With the DNA end fitting TRBJ2-7 better, the J assignment may be wrong. The germline V gene encodes CDR1 LGHNA and CDR2 YNFKEQ. The CDR3 runs 18 residues. CDR3 DNA sequence: TGTGCCAGCAGCCAAGAGGATGGAAGCGGGGGGTTCATCTACGAGCAGTACTTC. It is translated as CASSQEDGSGGFIYEQYF.

This clonotype turned up a few times. The genes are TRBV5-1 and TRBJ2-5, with D possibly TRBD1 on 5 matching bases. This CDR3 has 18 amino acids. The germline V and J ends were trimmed by 4 bases and 0 bases, with 22 bases remaining between them. Germline lookup yields CDR1 SGHRS and CDR2 YFSETQ. CDR3 region: CASSRRAGSNTNQETQYF. The CDR3, as DNA: TGCGCCAGCAGCCGTCGGGCAGGGTCTAATACGAACCAAGAGACCCAGTACTTC. The full variable domain, its missing parts supplied by reference TRBV5-1 and TRBJ2-5, is KAGVTQTPRYLIKTRGQQVTLSCSPISGHRSVSWYQQTPGQGLQFLFEYFSETQRNKGNFPGRFSGRQFSNSRSEMNVSTLELGDSALYLCASSRRAGSNTNQETQYFGPGTRLLVL.

The chain combines TRBV20-1 with TRBJ2-6; perhaps TRBD1 as D (5 bases). The germline gives CDR1 DFQATT, CDR2 SNEGSKA (reference sequence). The germline V and J ends were trimmed by 2 bases and 3 bases, with 11 bases remaining between them. This CDR3 has 15 amino acids. The CDR3 region has the DNA TGCAGTGCTAGAACCTCAGGGTTTGGGGCCAACGTCCTGACTTTC. Protein: CSARTSGFGANVLTF.

This chain links TRBV7-3 with TRBJ2-1, with a possible D match to TRBD1 (5 bases). Germline V CDR1 and CDR2: SGHTA, FQGTGA. Trimming removed 1 base at V and 6 bases at J, with 13 bases between. This CDR3 is 15 amino acids long. CDR3 nucleotide sequence: TGTGCCAGCAGCTTAAGAATGGGGCAGATCAATGAGCAGTTCTTC. It codes for CASSLRMGQINEQFF.

This clonotype was counted a few times. The chain is built from TRBV11-1 and TRBJ2-1; TRBD2 agrees at 7 bases. The CDR3 sequence is 16 residues long. Per germline, CDR1 SGHAT and CDR2 FQDESV (reference sequence). With 0 bases clipped from V and 3 bases from J, the junction kept 5 bases outside the gene matches. CDR3 bases: TGTGCCAGCAGCTTAGCTGCTAGCGGTTACTACAATGAGCAGTTCTTC. This sequence encodes CASSLAASGYYNEQFF.